Following are 22 T cell receptor beta chains from one sample sequenced in a study of Graves' ophthalmopathy and Graves' hyperthyroidism. Transcripts of RNA were the source for amplifying TCR beta CDR3 regions. Second-round multiplex PCR came after first-round RT-PCR with HTBI primers. TCRdb analysed the multiplex PCR reads with MiXCR anew, one entry per CDR3 protein. The profile covers 900,000 to 1,200,000 distinct CDR3 sequences, with around a third appearing a single time and 11% taken by the ten largest. The sample taken for sequencing was peripheral blood or thyroid tissue (not recorded which). These receptors were obtained from an adult man with Graves' hyperthyroidism.

V usage is TRBV7-2 and J usage is TRBJ1-2; 7 bases are a match to TRBD1. Germline CDR1 is SGHTA and CDR2 is FQGNSA. Trimming took 5 bases from V and 4 from J; bases not matched to a gene: 4. This CDR3 comprises 13 residues. The chain's CDR3 is CASSLGTVYGYTF. The DNA of the CDR3 is TGTGCCAGCAGCCTCGGGACAGTCTATGGCTACACCTTC. The full variable domain, its missing parts supplied by reference TRBV7-2 and TRBJ1-2, is GAGVSQSPSNKVTEKGKDVELRCDPISGHTALYWYRQSLGQGLEFLIYFQGNSAPDKSGLPSDRFSAERTGGSVSTLTIQRTQQEDSAVYLCASSLGTVYGYTFGSGTRLTVV.

On this clonotype itself: The junction does not match germline at one end; this may be a read error. The CDR3, as DNA: TGTGCCTGGACCCGGACAGGCCTCTATGGCTACACCTTC. Translation: CAWTRTGLYGYTF. V and J are TRBV29-1 and TRBJ1-2, with 7 bases identical to TRBD1. The CDR3 contains 13 residues. Germline V gives CDR1 SQVTM, CDR2 ANQGSEA. Full variable domain (rest looked up from reference TRBV29-1 and TRBJ1-2): SAVISQKPSRDICQRGTSLTIQCQVDSQVTMMFWYRQQPGQSLTLIATANQGSEATYESGFVIDKFPISRPNLTFSTLTVSNMSPEDSSIYLCAWTRTGLYGYTFGSGTRLTVV.

The J gene is TRBJ2-7, the V gene TRBV12-3 or TRBV12-4; 9 bases agree with TRBD1. Germline trimming cut 8 bases from V and 7 bases from J; bases unmatched to any gene: 12. The CDR3 is made up of 14 amino acids. The chain's CDR3 is CASGSSGTGREQYF. The CDR3 DNA is TGTGCCAGCGGGTCCTCCGGGACAGGGAGGGAGCAGTACTTC.

The V call is TRBV12-3 or TRBV12-4, the J call TRBJ2-2; TRBD1 agrees at 10 bases. This CDR3 is 14 amino acids long. V shed 4 bases and J 13 bases; nucleotides not matched to a gene: 9. The DNA for the CDR3 is TGTGCCAGCAGTTCCACCGGGACAGGGGCCAGGCTGTTTTTT. This codes for CASSSTGTGARLFF.

This clonotype appeared many times. J is TRBJ2-5 and V is TRBV14; D is undetermined. Germline CDR1 and CDR2: SGHDN and FVKESK. Deletions cut 0 bases from V and 0 bases from J, with 8 bases between. The CDR3 has 15 residues. The CDR3 bases are TGTGCCAGCAGCCAAGATTGGACCCACCAAGAGACCCAGTACTTC. Amino acid sequence: CASSQDWTHQETQYF.

V usage is TRBV6-6 and J usage is TRBJ1-5; D perhaps matches TRBD1 (6 bases). The germline V gene encodes CDR1 MNHNY and CDR2 SVGAGI (reference sequence). CDR3 length: 16 amino acids. V was cut by 2 bases and J by 5 bases, with 16 bases left in between. This CDR3 is CASSYRGGVYYQPQHF. In DNA form, the CDR3 reads TGTGCCAGCAGTTACAGGGGGGGAGTATACTATCAGCCCCAGCATTTT.

This clonotype has a count of ten or more. V and J are TRBV2 and TRBJ2-7; the D call may be TRBD1 or TRBD2 (5 bases each). Germline CDR1 and CDR2: SNHLY and FYNNEI. The CDR3 loop spans 14 amino acids. V lost 7 bases and J 0 bases, leaving 13 bases between the germline ends. In DNA form, the CDR3 reads TGTGCCAGCACTTATCCAGGGAGCTCCTACGAGCAGTACTTC. It encodes CASTYPGSSYEQYF.

This clonotype was recorded many times. The chain couples TRBV5-1 to TRBJ1-2; 7 bases line up with TRBD1. This CDR3 comprises 15 residues. Germline CDR1 SGHRS, CDR2 YFSETQ. The ends lost 4 bases at V and 4 bases at J; junction bases unmatched: 10. CDR3 protein: CASSGDRVWSYGYTF. The CDR3 DNA reads as TGCGCCAGCAGCGGAGACAGGGTCTGGAGCTATGGCTACACCTTC.

V gene TRBV2 combines with J gene TRBJ2-5, with 12 positions matching TRBD2. CDR1 SNHLY and CDR2 FYNNEI come from the germline V gene. The CDR3 loop spans 17 amino acids. V lost 6 bases, J lost 4 bases, and 12 bases stayed unmatched. Written as DNA, the CDR3 is TGTGCCAGCAGAAGAACTAGCGGGGGGTTACCGACAGAGACCCAGTACTTC. It is translated as CASRRTSGGLPTETQYF.

There are many counts of this clonotype. The chain couples TRBV19 to TRBJ1-1, with D possibly matching TRBD1 (6 bases). There are 13 residues in the CDR3. V was clipped by 9 bases and J by 0 bases, with 11 bases between them. In germline, CDR1 is LNHDA, CDR2 SQIVND (reference sequence). The CDR3 sequence is CASRGYMNTEAFF. CDR3 DNA: TGTGCCAGCAGGGGTTACATGAACACTGAAGCTTTCTTT.

The sample holds a few counts of this clonotype. The chain joins TRBV6-6 to TRBJ1-5; D is uncertain. The germline gives CDR1 MNHNY, CDR2 SVGAGI (reference sequence). V shed 8 bases and J shed 7 bases, with 18 bases lying between them. The length of the CDR3 is 14 residues. The CDR3 DNA sequence: TGTGCCAGCGCGCAGGCAGGCTCGGTACAGCCCCAGCATTTT. Protein sequence: CASAQAGSVQPQHF.

The genes are TRBV2 and TRBJ1-2; possible D gene TRBD1, 5 bases. Germline CDR1 and CDR2: SNHLY and FYNNEI. V gave up 6 bases and J gave up 4 bases, with 15 bases separating them. There are 14 residues in the CDR3. In DNA form, the CDR3 reads TGTGCCAGCAGCGAACCAGGGATTTCCTATGGCTACACCTTC. Protein: CASSEPGISYGYTF.

With regard to this clonotype: Because it lacks the conserved phenylalanine or tryptophan at the end, this CDR3 is likely a read error. The limits of the CDR3 on the DNA are not certain, so only TCRdb's listed CDR3 is given. The V and J genes are TRBV7-8 and TRBJ1-6; TRBD1 is the table's D call and was not checked against the DNA. The V gene's germline CDR1 is SGHVS and CDR2 FQNEAQ. The CDR3 adds up to 8 amino acids, both ends counted. The CDR3 protein is CASSFYPG.

The V call is TRBV5-1, the J call TRBJ1-1; no firm D call. Germline loops: CDR1 SGHRS, CDR2 YFSETQ. Trimming cost V 1 base and J 1 base, with 11 bases left between them. This CDR3 comprises 15 residues. Here the CDR3 reads CASSLRGSRNTEAFF. CDR3 nucleotides: TGCGCCAGCAGCTTGCGAGGGTCCAGGAACACTGAAGCTTTCTTT.

Remarks on this clonotype: It may be a read error: a sequence one base away is much more abundant. The genes are TRBV5-1 and TRBJ1-1; D unclear. Germline-derived CDR1 and CDR2 are SGHRS and YFSETQ. CDR3 length: 13 amino acids. DNA for the CDR3: TGCGCCAACAGCTTCCCCCGGGGCACTGAAGCTTTCTTT. This encodes CANSFPRGTEAFF.

At least ten counts were recorded for this clonotype. J is TRBJ1-2 and V is TRBV6-6; D is unclear. The length of the CDR3 is 13 residues. Germline V gene lookup returns CDR1 MNHNY and CDR2 SVGAGI (reference sequence). V lost 5 bases to trimming and J lost 5 bases, with 12 bases between them. The CDR3 region is CASSTGVWYGYTF. The CDR3 nucleotides read TGTGCCAGCAGTACTGGGGTTTGGTATGGCTACACCTTC.

This chain uses TRBV5-6 with TRBJ2-2; possible D gene TRBD2, 5 bases. The CDR3 consists of 17 residues. Trimming removed 0 bases at V and 1 base at J, with 13 bases between. Germline V gene sequence: CDR1 SGHDT, CDR2 YYEEEE. CDR3 loop: CASSLEDGKQNTGELFF. The CDR3 coding sequence is TGTGCCAGCAGCTTGGAGGACGGGAAACAGAACACCGGGGAGCTGTTTTTT.

This clonotype was counted a few times. This CDR3 reads CASSDLGGGGETQYF. CDR3 nucleotides: TGTGCCAGCAGTGACTTAGGTGGAGGGGGAGAGACCCAGTACTTC. V usage is TRBV25-1 and J usage is TRBJ2-5; D may be TRBD1 or TRBD2 (6 bases each). Germline CDR1 and CDR2: MGHDK and SYGVNS. There are 15 residues in the CDR3. The V gene lost 3 bases and the J gene lost 4 bases, with 15 bases spanning the gap.

This clonotype has at least ten counts. The gene calls are TRBV11-2 and TRBJ1-2; D is ambiguous. Trimming pared 1 base from V and 8 bases from J, leaving 14 bases between. Germline lookup yields CDR1 SGHAT and CDR2 FQNNGV. This CDR3 is built from 14 residues. This CDR3 reads CASSLAGGERGYTF. Written as DNA, the CDR3 is TGTGCCAGCAGCTTAGCGGGAGGCGAACGCGGCTACACCTTC.

This sequence joins TRBV7-2 and TRBJ1-5, with D maybe TRBD1 (5 bases). The CDR3 has 11 amino acids. CDR1 SGHTA and CDR2 FQGNSA come from the germline V gene. Trimming took off 0 bases at V and 13 bases at J, with 7 bases between the two ends. The CDR3 loop reads CASSLAGHQHF. The DNA for the CDR3 is TGTGCCAGCAGCTTAGCTGGACATCAGCATTTT.

Here the CDR3 DNA reads TGCAGTGCTAGAGTTAGCGGGGGGCTTCAGCCCCAGCATTTT. It is translated as CSARVSGGLQPQHF. The chain employs TRBV20-1 and TRBJ1-5; possibly TRBD1 for D (6 bases). V gave up 1 base and J gave up 6 bases, with 13 bases separating them. CDR3 length equals 14 residues. From germline, CDR1 is DFQATT and CDR2 SNEGSKA (reference sequence).

This clonotype has at least ten counts. V usage is TRBV20-1 and J usage is TRBJ2-5, with 11 nucleotides matching TRBD2. After removal of 3 bases from V and 8 bases from J, the junction contained 8 bases not matched to a gene. Germline lookup yields CDR1 DFQATT and CDR2 SNEGSKA (reference sequence). This CDR3 is 14 amino acids long. The CDR3 DNA reads as TGCAGTGCTAGGGGTAGCGGGGGGGCCCCCACCCAGTACTTC. It encodes CSARGSGGAPTQYF.